Listed here are 13 T cell receptor beta chains from one sample, sequenced in a study of T cells in Graves' hyperthyroidism and ophthalmopathy. Amplified TCR beta CDR3 regions came from RNA transcripts. HTBI primers were the set used in a first-round RT-PCR of the TCR CDR3. TCRdb passed the multiplex PCR reads through MiXCR, listing each CDR3 protein once. Among around 300,000 distinct CDR3 sequences, about 14% were seen once, and the ten largest hold roughly 7.5%. The sequenced material came from blood. The receptors originated from a woman in her 30s with Graves' hyperthyroidism that later progressed to Graves' ophthalmopathy.

A remark on this clonotype: This may arise from a read error, as a much more abundant clone is one base away. The chain recombines TRBV4-2 with TRBJ2-7; 7 nucleotides match TRBD1. Germline CDR1 reads LGHNA; CDR2 reads YNFKEQ. The CDR3 has 19 amino acids. In nucleotides, the CDR3 is TGTGCCAGCAGCCAAGAAGACAACGCCGCCATGGGACAGCTCTACGAGCGGTACTTC. It translates to CASSQEDNAAMGQLYERYF.

This chain links TRBV9 with TRBJ1-2; 8 bases match TRBD1. The germline CDR1 and CDR2 sequences are SGDLS and YYNGEE. The ends lost 3 bases at V and 4 bases at J; junction bases unmatched: 5. The CDR3 is 14 amino acids. CDR3 sequence reads: CASSAGTGGYGYTF. The CDR3 region has the DNA TGTGCCAGCAGCGCCGGGACAGGCGGCTATGGCTACACCTTC. Using reference TRBV9 and TRBJ1-2 for the parts outside the CDR3, the full variable domain is DSGVTQTPKHLITATGQRVTLRCSPRSGDLSVYWYQQSLDQGLQFLIQYYNGEERAKGNILERFSAQQFPDLHSELNLSSLELGDSALYFCASSAGTGGYGYTFGSGTRLTVV.

In its sample, this clonotype was seen many times. V and J are TRBV6-2 or TRBV6-3 and TRBJ2-7; weak D call: TRBD1 (6 bases). The CDR3 is 12 amino acids. Deletions cut 7 bases from V and 3 bases from J, with 10 bases between. Germline V gene data show CDR1 as MNHEY and CDR2 as SVGEGT. The CDR3 reads CASTGQNYEQYF. In nucleotides, the CDR3 is TGTGCCAGCACCGGACAGAACTACGAGCAGTACTTC.

This clonotype was counted many times. The J gene is TRBJ1-1, the V gene TRBV5-1; possibly TRBD1 for D (6 bases). V lost 4 bases to trimming and J lost 10 bases, with 17 bases between them. CDR1 and CDR2 from the germline V gene are SGHRS and YFSETQ. This CDR3 contains 13 residues. CDR3: CASSTGRGARAFF. As DNA, the CDR3 is TGCGCCAGCAGCACCGGACGGGGGGCGAGAGCTTTCTTT.

This clonotype was detected only a few times. At one end, the junction sequence differs from germline, possibly due to a read error. The chain carries TRBV29-1 and TRBJ2-1; 10 bases line up with TRBD2. The CDR3 extends over 17 amino acids. Germline CDR1 SQVTM, CDR2 ANQGSEA. The CDR3 sequence is CSVRTSGTYNSYSEQFF. As DNA, the CDR3 is TGCAGCGTCAGGACTAGCGGAACTTATAATTCCTACAGTGAGCAGTTCTTC.

This chain joins TRBV9 and TRBJ1-5; D unresolved. This CDR3 region has 13 residues. Germline V gene sequence: CDR1 SGDLS, CDR2 YYNGEE. Trimming took 4 bases from V and 3 from J, leaving 8 bases between them. CDR3 residues: CASSPNLNQPQHF. CDR3 DNA sequence: TGTGCCAGCAGCCCTAATCTCAATCAGCCCCAGCATTTT.

Ten or more counts support this clonotype. The rearrangement links TRBV19 to TRBJ1-1; D gene ambiguous. This CDR3 has 16 amino acids. V was pared by 0 bases and J by 4 bases, with 15 bases between. Germline V gene sequence: CDR1 LNHDA, CDR2 SQIVND (reference sequence). The CDR3 loop reads CASSIDPGGWSTEAFF. The CDR3 nucleotides read TGTGCCAGTAGTATAGATCCGGGAGGGTGGTCCACTGAAGCTTTCTTT.

This clonotype was found many times. This chain links TRBV9 with TRBJ1-1; 7 bases map to TRBD1. The CDR3 contains 14 residues. CDR1 and CDR2 (germline): SGDLS, YYNGEE. J was trimmed by 1 base and V by 3 bases; bases with no gene match: 3. The CDR3: CASSGRGQNTEAFF. The CDR3 coding sequence is TGTGCCAGCAGCGGGAGGGGGCAGAACACTGAAGCTTTCTTT.

Ten or more counts support this clonotype. The genes are TRBV5-1 and TRBJ1-1; TRBD1 agrees at 7 bases. CDR1 SGHRS and CDR2 YFSETQ come from the germline V gene. CDR3 length: 14 residues. CDR3 sequence reads: CADGGGTANTEAFF. The CDR3 DNA reads as TGCGCTGACGGGGGGGGGACAGCAAACACTGAAGCTTTCTTT.

This clonotype was picked up a small number of times. The rearrangement joins TRBV27 to TRBJ2-2, with 10 bases lining up with TRBD2. The V gene's germline CDR1 is MNHEY and CDR2 SMNVEV (reference sequence). The length of the CDR3 is 16 residues. V was clipped by 6 bases and J by 1 base; unmatched bases: 5. The DNA for the CDR3 is TGTGCCAGCAGCGGACGACTAGCGGGGAACACCGGGGAGCTGTTTTTT. Its translation is CASSGRLAGNTGELFF.

This clonotype was detected many times. The CDR3 region is CASSSNGRNQPQHF. In DNA, the CDR3 is TGTGCCAGCAGCTCCAATGGCAGGAATCAGCCCCAGCATTTT. The chain uses TRBV7-2 and TRBJ1-5; D uncertain. Germline V CDR1 and CDR2: SGHTA, FQGNSA. CDR3 length equals 14 residues. Trimming removed 4 bases from V and 4 bases from J, with 11 bases in between.

This clonotype was seen repeatedly, ten times or more. The chain employs TRBV5-1 and TRBJ2-3; D call uncertain. The CDR3 totals 16 residues. CDR1 SGHRS and CDR2 YFSETQ come from the germline V gene. The V and J ends lost 0 bases and 4 bases respectively, with 15 bases between them. The chain's CDR3 is CASSLAPARFADTQYF. DNA for the CDR3: TGCGCCAGCAGCTTGGCCCCGGCCAGGTTTGCAGATACGCAGTATTTT.

In this sample, this clonotype turned up many times. The chain is built from TRBV6-2 or TRBV6-3 and TRBJ1-1; D remains unclear. The CDR3 totals 12 residues. The germline gives CDR1 MNHEY, CDR2 SVGEGT. Deletions cut 5 bases from V and 6 bases from J, with 10 bases between. CDR3 bases: TGTGCCAGCAGTCGGCCTAGGGCTGAAGCTTTCTTT. This gives the protein CASSRPRAEAFF.